This TCR beta chain stems from a study of beta chain features in type 1 diabetes. Overall study: Healthy donors and patients had similar age, gender and cell yields. Findings and limits, study-wide: A definitive answer on HLA type influencing TCRB rearrangement was not reached here. VDJ junctions from patients with type 1 diabetes contained fewer insertions and more deletions.

Of the isolated RNA, all was reverse transcribed, and so the sequenced material was expressed TCRB transcripts. Sequenced by immunoSEQ multiplex PCR; TCRdb stores in-frame clones only, minus some. The profile shows under 25,000 clones, 50% of them singletons. Trimming pared 0 bases from V and 0 bases from J, leaving 6 bases between. The CDR3 sequence is 15 residues long. Germline lookup yields CDR1 SGHTA and CDR2 FQGNSA. Note on this clone: What it binds is not known.

The chain employs TRBV7-2 and TRBJ1-5; a weak D match, TRBD1 (5 bases). Sequencing was done on a sample of stem cell memory CD4+ T cells from blood. The TCR comes from a man aged 18 to 30 in good health. The CDR3 protein is CASSLAGVSNQPQHF. The DNA of the CDR3 is TGTGCCAGCAGCTTAGCAGGGGTTAGCAATCAGCCCCAGCATTTT.